This entry describes one T cell receptor (beta chain). Its target is unknown. With the read ending 3 residues before the CDR3 end, the germline J gene is used to fill in that end. Average input was around 1,200 ng genomic DNA for immunoSEQ TCR beta CDR3 amplification. TCRdb's table, derived via immunoSEQ multiplex PCR, lists solely in-frame clones and lacks some. This table holds 25,000 to 35,000 clones. Germline loops: CDR1 SQVTM, CDR2 ANQGSEA. The CDR3 has 13 residues. J was trimmed by 5 bases and V by 5 bases; bases with no gene match: 5. The entry originates in a study of T cells in women clearing cervical HPV infection. About the study: Case blood was drawn when the lesion was first found; control blood after infection became undetectable. HLA type could not be excluded as a confounder.

Study-level findings and limits: Cases carried less TRBV6-7 than controls: 0.11% versus 0.16%.

The rearrangement uses TRBV29-1 and TRBJ2-3; 9 bases fit TRBD2. The source is a woman between 18 and 70 years old with a cervical HPV16 infection that either progressed to CIN3+ or cleared (not recorded which). Source material: blood buffy coat. The part of the CDR3 DNA that was read is TGCAGCGTTCGCGGGAGGGCCCTAGATACG. Protein sequence: CSVRGRALDT. The CDR3, in full, reads CSVRGRALDTQYF.